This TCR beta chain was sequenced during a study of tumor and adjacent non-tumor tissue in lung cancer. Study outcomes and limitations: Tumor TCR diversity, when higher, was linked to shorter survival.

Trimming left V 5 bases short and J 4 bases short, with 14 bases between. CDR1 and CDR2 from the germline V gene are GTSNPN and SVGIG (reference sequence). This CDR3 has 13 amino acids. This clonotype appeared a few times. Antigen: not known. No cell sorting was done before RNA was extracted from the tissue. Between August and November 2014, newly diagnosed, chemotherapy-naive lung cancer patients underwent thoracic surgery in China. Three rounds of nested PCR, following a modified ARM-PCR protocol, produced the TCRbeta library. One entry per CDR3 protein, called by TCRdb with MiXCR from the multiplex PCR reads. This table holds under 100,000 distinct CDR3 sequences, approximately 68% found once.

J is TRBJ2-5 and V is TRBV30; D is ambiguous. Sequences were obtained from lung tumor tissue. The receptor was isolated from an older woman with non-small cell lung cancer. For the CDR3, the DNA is TGTGCCTGGGGATTTAAGCATCTAGAGACCCAGTACTTC. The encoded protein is CAWGFKHLETQYF. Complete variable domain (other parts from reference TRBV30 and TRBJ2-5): SQTIHQWPATLVQPVGSPLSLECTVEGTSNPNLYWYRQAAGRGLQLLFYSVGIGQISSEVPQNLSASRPQDRQFILSSKKLLLSDSGFYLCAWGFKHLETQYFGPGTRLLVL.